This T cell receptor beta chain came from a study of radiotherapy plus CTLA-4 blockade in lung cancer. Study-level information: Across the patients, objective responses occurred in approximately 18%, and disease control in under 35%.

This clone came up a few times. Germline assignment: CDR1 SNHLY and CDR2 FYNNEI. This CDR3 is 13 amino acids long. V lost 3 bases and J lost 10, with 10 bases in between. Only in-frame clones appear in the TCRdb table, and some are missing; sequencing was by immunoSEQ multiplex PCR. This table holds roughly 77,000 clones, 70% to 80% found once. The sample in question was peripheral blood, obtained from a patient treated with radiotherapy plus ipilimumab. The receptor was isolated from a human donor with non-small cell lung cancer whose response to radiotherapy plus ipilimumab could not be evaluated. The rearrangement links TRBV2 to TRBJ1-6; D possibly corresponds to TRBD1 (6 bases). The CDR3 sequence: CASSDRGESPLHF. CDR3 bases: TGTGCCAGCAGTGACAGGGGAGAATCACCCCTCCACTTT.